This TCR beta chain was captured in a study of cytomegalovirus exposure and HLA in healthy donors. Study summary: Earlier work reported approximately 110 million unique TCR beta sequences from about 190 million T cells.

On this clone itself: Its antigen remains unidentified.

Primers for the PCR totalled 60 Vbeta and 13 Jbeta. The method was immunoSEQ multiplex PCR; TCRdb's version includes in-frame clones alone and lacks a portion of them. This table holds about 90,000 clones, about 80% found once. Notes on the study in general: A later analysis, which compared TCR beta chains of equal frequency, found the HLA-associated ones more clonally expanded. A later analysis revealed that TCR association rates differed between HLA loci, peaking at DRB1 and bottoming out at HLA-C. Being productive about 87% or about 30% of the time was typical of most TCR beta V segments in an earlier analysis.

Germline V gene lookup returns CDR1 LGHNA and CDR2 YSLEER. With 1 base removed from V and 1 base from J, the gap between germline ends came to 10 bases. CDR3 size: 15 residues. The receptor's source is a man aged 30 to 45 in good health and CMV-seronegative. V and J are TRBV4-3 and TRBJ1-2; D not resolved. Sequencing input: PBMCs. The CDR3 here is CASSQAAGLNYGYTF. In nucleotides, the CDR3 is TGCGCCAGCAGCCAAGCGGCAGGCCTTAACTATGGCTACACCTTC.